This T cell receptor beta chain was recovered during a study of cytomegalovirus exposure and HLA in healthy donors. General observations from the study: In an earlier analysis, about 87% or about 30%: the productive usage of most TCR beta V segments. In a later analysis, TCR beta V- and J-gene trimming was associated with a missense DCLRE1C variant. Cytomegalovirus association was assigned to approximately 160 TCR beta chains.

The primer mix had 60 Vbeta and 13 Jbeta primers. The assay was immunoSEQ multiplex PCR, and TCRdb's table has in-frame clones only and misses some. The sample yields 90,000 to 110,000 clones, about 13% seen once. This clone was found a few times. Its antigen is still unknown. The TCR was taken from a man in his forties in good health and CMV-seropositive. The specimen sequenced was PBMCs.

The CDR3 region has the DNA TGTGCCAGCAGTGAAGCAAGGGGGCCCGGGGCCAACGTCCTGACTTTC. It codes for CASSEARGPGANVLTF. The chain recombines TRBV6-1 with TRBJ2-6; TRBD1 matches 7 bases. Trimming took 0 bases from V and 4 from J; bases not matched to a gene: 3. This CDR3 is 16 amino acids long. Germline-derived CDR1 and CDR2 are MNHNS and SASEGT.